Listed below are T cell receptor beta chains from one sample, sequenced in a study of T cells in Graves' hyperthyroidism and ophthalmopathy. In TCRdb, the multiplex PCR reads were re-called with MiXCR into one record per CDR3 protein. The profile shows some 600,000 distinct CDR3 sequences, roughly 13% of them singletons. Sequencing used blood. Receptors originate from a woman under 40 with Graves' hyperthyroidism that later progressed to Graves' ophthalmopathy. Each CDR3 is given with its conserved first and last residue. A D gene is named only where the DNA matches it firmly. For some rows the clone size is stated as once, few or many, or as a class when expanded; others skip it.

TGTGCCAGCAGTTTTTTGGGTGTCATGAACACTGAAGCTTTCTTT | CASSFLGVMNTEAFF | many | TRBV12-3/TRBV12-4 | NA | TRBJ1-1
TGTGCCAGCAGCCTAGACCCCGGGACAGACCAAGAGACCCAGTACTTC | CASSLDPGTDQETQYF | many | TRBV7-9 | TRBD1 | TRBJ2-5
TGTGCCATCAGAGAAACGGGACTAGCGACAGATACGCAGTATTTT | CAIRETGLATDTQYF | many | TRBV10-3 | TRBD2 | TRBJ2-3
TGTGACAGCAGTGGTTACGAGCAGTACTTC | CDSSGYEQYF | once | TRBV2 | NA | TRBJ2-7
TGTGCCAGCAGGGGGACAGCGAACACTGAAGCTTTCTTT | CASRGTANTEAFF | many | TRBV28 | TRBD1 | TRBJ1-1
TGCAGTGCCAGGGTTGGGGGGATGAACACTGAAGCTTTCTTT | CSARVGGMNTEAFF | many | TRBV20-1 | NA | TRBJ1-1
TGTGCCAGCAGCCCCTACGGGCCCCTCGGTTACGGGCAGTTCTTC | CASSPYGPLGYGQFF | many | TRBV7-9 | NA | TRBJ2-1
TGTGCCAGCAGTCGAACAGGGACCGGGGAGCTGTTTTTT | CASSRTGTGELFF | many | TRBV2 | NA | TRBJ2-2
TGTGCCAGCAGCCAAGGTCTAAGGGGCGCTAGCGGGAGAGTAGGTCAAGAGACCCAGTACTTC | CASSQGLRGASGRVGQETQYF | many | TRBV14 | TRBD2 | TRBJ2-5
TGTGCCAGCAGTGAAATGGTGGGCAGGGCCTATGGCTACACCTTC | CASSEMVGRAYGYTF | many | TRBV2 | NA | TRBJ1-2
TGTGCCAGCAGCGCCCCAATACAGGGGGCGGAGAGCTCCTATAATTCACCCCTCCACTTT | CASSAPIQGAESSYNSPLHF | NA | TRBV9 | TRBD1 | TRBJ1-6
TGTGCCAGCAGCCTACTAGCGGGAACCTACGAGCAGTACTTC | CASSLLAGTYEQYF | many | TRBV7-2 | TRBD2 | TRBJ2-7
TGTGCCAGCAGTCGACTAGCGGGAGGGCCTGATTTGGAGCAGTACTTC | CASSRLAGGPDLEQYF | many | TRBV12-3/TRBV12-4 | TRBD2 | TRBJ2-7
TGTGCCAGCAGATTGACAGCGACTGAAGCTTTCTTT | CASRLTATEAFF | many | TRBV12-3/TRBV12-4 | NA | TRBJ1-1
TGTGCCAGCAGCCGAGTGTCGGGACTAGCCGGGGAGCTGTTTTTT | CASSRVSGLAGELFF | many | TRBV7-2 | TRBD2 | TRBJ2-2
TGTGCCAGCAGCCCTGAGGTCCACTATGGCTACACCTTC | CASSPEVHYGYTF | NA | TRBV7-9 | NA | TRBJ1-2
TGCAGTGCTAGAGATGTGAACCAAGAGACCCAGTACTTC | CSARDVNQETQYF | many | TRBV20-1 | NA | TRBJ2-5
TGTGCCAGCAGTGGGGCAGGGGGTTCAAGGGATTCACCCCTCCACTTT | CASSGAGGSRDSPLHF | many | TRBV28 | TRBD1 | TRBJ1-6
TGTGCCAGTAGTTCCCGACAGGGCACCGACGAGCAGTACTTC | CASSSRQGTDEQYF | many | TRBV19 | TRBD1 | TRBJ2-7